This T cell receptor (beta chain) is drawn from a study of circulating and synovial CD4+ cells in juvenile arthritis. Repertoires were generated with immunoSEQ multiplex PCR, while TCRdb's copy carries only in-frame clones and drops some. In the table there are 39,000 or so clones, approximately 96% of which are singletons. This clone is a singleton in its sample. Germline values: CDR1 WNHNN, CDR2 SYGVQD (reference sequence). The V end lost 4 bases, the J end lost 6 bases, and 13 bases lay between the germline ends. The CDR3 length is 14 residues. The clonotype originates from a human donor with juvenile idiopathic arthritis. The sequenced material came from CD4+ T cells from blood. The V and J genes are TRBV10-1 and TRBJ2-1; D perhaps matches TRBD2 (6 bases). Written as DNA, the CDR3 is TGCGCCAGCAGTGGGGGAACGGGGGTCAATGAGCAGTTCTTC. It encodes CASSGGTGVNEQFF.